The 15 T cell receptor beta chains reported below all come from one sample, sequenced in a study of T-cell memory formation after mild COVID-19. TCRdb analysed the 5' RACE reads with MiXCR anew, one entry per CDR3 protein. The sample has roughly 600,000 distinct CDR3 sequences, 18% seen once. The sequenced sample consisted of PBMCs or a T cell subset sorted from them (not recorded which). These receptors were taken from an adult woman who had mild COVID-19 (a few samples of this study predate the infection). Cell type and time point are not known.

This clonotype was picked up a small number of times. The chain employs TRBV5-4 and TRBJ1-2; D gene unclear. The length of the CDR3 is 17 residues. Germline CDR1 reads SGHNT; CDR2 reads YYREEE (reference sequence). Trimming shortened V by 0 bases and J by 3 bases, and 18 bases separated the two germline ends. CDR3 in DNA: TGTGCCAGCAGCTTGGATGTCCGCTCAGTTGGATACTATGGCTACACCTTC. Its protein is CASSLDVRSVGYYGYTF.

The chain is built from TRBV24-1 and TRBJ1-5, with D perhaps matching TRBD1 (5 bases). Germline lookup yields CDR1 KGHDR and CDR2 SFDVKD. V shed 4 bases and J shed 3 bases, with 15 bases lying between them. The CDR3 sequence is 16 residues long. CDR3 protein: CATSDNKGSINQPQHF. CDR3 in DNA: TGTGCCACCAGTGACAATAAGGGGTCGATCAATCAGCCCCAGCATTTT.

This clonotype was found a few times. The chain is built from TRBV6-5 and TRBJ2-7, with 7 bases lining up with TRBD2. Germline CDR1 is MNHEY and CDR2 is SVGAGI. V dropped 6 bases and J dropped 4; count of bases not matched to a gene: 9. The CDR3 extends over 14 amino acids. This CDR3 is CASSGGGAGYEQYF. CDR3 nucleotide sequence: TGTGCCAGCAGCGGGGGAGGGGCAGGGTACGAGCAGTACTTC.

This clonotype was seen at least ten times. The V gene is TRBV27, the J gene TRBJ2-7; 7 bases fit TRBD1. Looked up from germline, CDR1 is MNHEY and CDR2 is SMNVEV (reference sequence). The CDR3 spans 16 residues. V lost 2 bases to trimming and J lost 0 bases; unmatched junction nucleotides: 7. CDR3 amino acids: CASSLGTTGSSYEQYF. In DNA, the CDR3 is TGTGCCAGCAGTTTAGGTACGACAGGGAGCTCCTACGAGCAGTACTTC.

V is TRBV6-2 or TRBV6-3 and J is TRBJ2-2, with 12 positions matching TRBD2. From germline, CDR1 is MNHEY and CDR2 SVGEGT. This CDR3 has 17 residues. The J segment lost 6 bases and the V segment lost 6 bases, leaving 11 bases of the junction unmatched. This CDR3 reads CASSPIWASGRAGELFF. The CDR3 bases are TGTGCCAGCAGCCCCATCTGGGCTAGCGGGAGGGCCGGGGAGCTGTTTTTT.

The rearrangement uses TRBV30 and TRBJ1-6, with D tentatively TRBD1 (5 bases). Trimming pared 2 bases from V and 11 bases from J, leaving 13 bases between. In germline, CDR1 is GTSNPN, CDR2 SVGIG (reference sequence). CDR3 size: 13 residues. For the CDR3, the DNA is TGTGCCTGGAGTCACCAGGGAAAGACACCCCTCCACTTT. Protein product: CAWSHQGKTPLHF.

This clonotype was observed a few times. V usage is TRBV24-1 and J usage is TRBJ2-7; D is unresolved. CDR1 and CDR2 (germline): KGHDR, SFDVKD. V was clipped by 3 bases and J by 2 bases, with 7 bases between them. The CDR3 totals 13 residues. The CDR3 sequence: CATSDGGAYEQYF. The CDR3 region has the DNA TGTGCCACCAGTGATGGCGGAGCCTACGAGCAGTACTTC.

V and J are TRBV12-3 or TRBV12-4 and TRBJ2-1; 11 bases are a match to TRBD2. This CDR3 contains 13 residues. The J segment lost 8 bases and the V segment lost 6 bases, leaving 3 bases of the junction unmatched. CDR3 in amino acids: CASRLAGEDEQFF. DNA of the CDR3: TGTGCCAGCAGACTAGCGGGAGAGGATGAGCAGTTCTTC.

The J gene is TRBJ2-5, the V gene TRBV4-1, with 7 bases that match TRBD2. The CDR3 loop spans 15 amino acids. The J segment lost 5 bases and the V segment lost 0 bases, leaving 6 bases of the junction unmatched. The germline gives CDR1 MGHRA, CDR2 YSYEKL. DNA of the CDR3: TGCGCCAGCAGCCAAGAGGGAGGGTTCGGGGAGACCCAGTACTTC. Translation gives CASSQEGGFGETQYF.

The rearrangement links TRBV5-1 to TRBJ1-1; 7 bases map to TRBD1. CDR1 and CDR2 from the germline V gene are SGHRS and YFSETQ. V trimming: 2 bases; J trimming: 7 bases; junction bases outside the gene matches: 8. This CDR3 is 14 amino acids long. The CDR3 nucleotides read TGCGCCAGCAGCTTCTACGGGACAGAGAGTGAAGCTTTCTTT. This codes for CASSFYGTESEAFF.

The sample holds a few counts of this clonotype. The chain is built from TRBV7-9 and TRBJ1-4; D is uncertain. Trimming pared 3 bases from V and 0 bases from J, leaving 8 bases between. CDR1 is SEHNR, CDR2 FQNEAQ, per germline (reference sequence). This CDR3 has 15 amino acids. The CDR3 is CASSFQESTNEKLFF. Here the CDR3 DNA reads TGTGCCAGCAGCTTTCAAGAGTCAACTAATGAAAAACTGTTTTTT.

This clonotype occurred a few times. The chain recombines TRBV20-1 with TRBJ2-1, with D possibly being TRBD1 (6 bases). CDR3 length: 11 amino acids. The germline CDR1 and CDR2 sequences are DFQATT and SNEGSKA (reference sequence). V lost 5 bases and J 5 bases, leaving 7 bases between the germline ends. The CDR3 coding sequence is TGCAGTGCTGGGGGCAACAATGAGCAGTTCTTC. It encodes CSAGGNNEQFF.

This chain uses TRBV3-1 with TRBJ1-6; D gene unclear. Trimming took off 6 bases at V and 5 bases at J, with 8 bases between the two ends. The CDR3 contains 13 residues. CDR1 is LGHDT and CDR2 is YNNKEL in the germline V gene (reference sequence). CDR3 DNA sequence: TGTGCCAGCAGGGGGATAGATAATTCACCCCTCCACTTT. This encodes CASRGIDNSPLHF.

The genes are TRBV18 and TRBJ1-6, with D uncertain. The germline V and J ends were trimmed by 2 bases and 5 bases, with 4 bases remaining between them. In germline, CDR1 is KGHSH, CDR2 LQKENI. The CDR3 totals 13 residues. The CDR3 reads CASSPVDNSPLHF. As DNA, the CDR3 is TGTGCCAGCTCACCAGTAGATAATTCACCCCTCCACTTT.

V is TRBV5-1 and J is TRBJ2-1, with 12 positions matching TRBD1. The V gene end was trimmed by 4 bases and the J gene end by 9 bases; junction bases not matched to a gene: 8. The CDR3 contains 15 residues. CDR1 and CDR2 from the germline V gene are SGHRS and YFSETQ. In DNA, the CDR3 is TGCGCCAGCAGCATACGGGACAGGGGGCTGGTTGAGCAGTTCTTC. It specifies CASSIRDRGLVEQFF. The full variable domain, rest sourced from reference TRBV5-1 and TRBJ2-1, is KAGVTQTPRYLIKTRGQQVTLSCSPISGHRSVSWYQQTPGQGLQFLFEYFSETQRNKGNFPGRFSGRQFSNSRSEMNVSTLELGDSALYLCASSIRDRGLVEQFFGPGTRLTVL.